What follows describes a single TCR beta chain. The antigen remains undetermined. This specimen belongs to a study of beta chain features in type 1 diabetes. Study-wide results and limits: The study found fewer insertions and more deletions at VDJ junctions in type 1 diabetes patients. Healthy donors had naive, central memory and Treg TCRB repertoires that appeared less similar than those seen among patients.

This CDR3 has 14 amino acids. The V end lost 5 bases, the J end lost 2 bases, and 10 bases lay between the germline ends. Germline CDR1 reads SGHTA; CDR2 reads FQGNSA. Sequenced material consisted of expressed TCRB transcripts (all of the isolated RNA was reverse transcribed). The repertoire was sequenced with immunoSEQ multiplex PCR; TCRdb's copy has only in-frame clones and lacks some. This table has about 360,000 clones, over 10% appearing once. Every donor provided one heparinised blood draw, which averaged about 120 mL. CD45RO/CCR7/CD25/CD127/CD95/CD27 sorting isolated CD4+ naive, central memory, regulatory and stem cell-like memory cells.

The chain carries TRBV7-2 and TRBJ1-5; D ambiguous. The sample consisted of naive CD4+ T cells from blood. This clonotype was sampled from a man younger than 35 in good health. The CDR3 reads CASSLRLGNQPQHF. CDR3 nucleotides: TGTGCCAGCAGCCTACGTCTAGGCAATCAGCCCCAGCATTTT.